The next 30 T cell receptor beta chains were all read from a single sample in a study of radiation and T cells in renal cell carcinoma. The table came from immunoSEQ multiplex PCR; TCRdb's copy has only in-frame clones and leaves some out. The table has around 100,000 clones, 75% to 85% seen once; the top ten hold 7.2%. The time point here: blood 4 weeks post-SBRT, at nephrectomy. The treatment is: 15 Gy SBRT to primary tumor, nephrectomy 4 weeks later. Specimen: blood, collected from a patient whose treatment included radiotherapy and nephrectomy. These receptor sequences come from a man aged 55 to 70 with renal cell carcinoma.

The gene calls are TRBV5-6 and TRBJ1-2, with 7 positions matching TRBD1. The junction had 5 bases not matched to a gene; V was cut back by 4 bases and J by 2 bases. Per the germline V gene, CDR1 is SGHDT and CDR2 is YYEEEE. The CDR3 loop spans 14 amino acids. The chain's CDR3 is CASSPQTGNYGYTF. As DNA, the CDR3 is TGTGCCAGCAGCCCCCAGACAGGGAACTATGGCTACACCTTC.

V and J are TRBV5-1 and TRBJ2-1; possibly TRBD2 for D (6 bases). Trimming stripped 0 bases from V and 0 bases from J, with 7 bases between. Germline CDR1 SGHRS, CDR2 YFSETQ. The CDR3 is 15 amino acids. The CDR3 DNA sequence: TGCGCCAGCAGCTTGGCGACTAGCTCCTACAATGAGCAGTTCTTC. Residues: CASSLATSSYNEQFF. The whole variable domain, filled in from reference TRBV5-1 and TRBJ2-1, reads KAGVTQTPRYLIKTRGQQVTLSCSPISGHRSVSWYQQTPGQGLQFLFEYFSETQRNKGNFPGRFSGRQFSNSRSEMNVSTLELGDSALYLCASSLATSSYNEQFFGPGTRLTVL.

The chain uses TRBV6-1 and TRBJ2-5, with D unresolved. The V end was cut by 2 bases, the J end by 0 bases, with 16 bases between. The CDR3 is made up of 17 amino acids. CDR1 is MNHNS, CDR2 SASEGT, per germline. As DNA, the CDR3 is TGTGCCAGCAGTGAAACGATAAGGGCAGCCTACCAAGAGACCCAGTACTTC. Protein: CASSETIRAAYQETQYF.

This clone came up once. The gene calls are TRBV5-1 and TRBJ2-7; D might be TRBD1 (6 bases). Trimming took off 3 bases at V and 1 base at J, with 8 bases between the two ends. The CDR3 runs 13 residues. Germline CDR1 and CDR2: SGHRS and YFSETQ. CDR3 bases: TGCGCCAGCAGCTCGACAGGTTCCTACGAGCAGTACTTC. Translating it yields CASSSTGSYEQYF.

Worth noting for this clone: One end of the junction varies from germline; a read error may be responsible. The gene calls are TRBV27 and TRBJ1-5, with 7 bases matching TRBD1. Germline V gives CDR1 MNHEY, CDR2 SMNVEV (reference sequence). The CDR3 covers 15 residues. CDR3 loop: CASRLLSGGNQPQHF. DNA of the CDR3: TGTGCCAGCAGGTTATTGTCAGGGGGAAATCAGCCCCAGCATTTT.

The chain has TRBV11-2 and TRBJ2-4, with a tentative D call TRBD2 (5 bases). Per the germline V gene, CDR1 is SGHAT and CDR2 is FQNNGV. V was trimmed by 5 bases and J by 9 bases, leaving 20 bases between them. This CDR3 contains 15 residues. CDR3 sequence reads: CASSLAGQHRGIQYF. CDR3 nucleotide sequence: TGTGCCAGCAGCCTGGCGGGCCAGCACCGCGGCATTCAGTACTTC. Based on the CDR3 plus reference TRBV11-2 and TRBJ2-4, the full variable domain is EAGVAQSPRYKIIEKRQSVAFWCNPISGHATLYWYQQILGQGPKLLIQFQNNGVVDDSQLPKDRFSAERLKGVDSTLKIQPAKLEDSAVYLCASSLAGQHRGIQYFGAGTRLSVL.

The J gene is TRBJ1-5, the V gene TRBV19; D gene unclear. The CDR3 has 12 amino acids. Germline CDR1 and CDR2: LNHDA and SQIVND (reference sequence). V was shortened by 6 bases and J by 0 bases, with 3 bases between the two germline ends. CDR3 protein: CASRDSNQPQHF. CDR3 coding DNA: TGTGCCAGTAGGGATAGCAATCAGCCCCAGCATTTT.

This chain uses TRBV2 with TRBJ2-1; D is unresolved. Germline CDR1 is SNHLY and CDR2 is FYNNEI. The CDR3 is made up of 14 amino acids. Trimming left V 2 bases short and J 0 bases short, with 5 bases between. In DNA form, the CDR3 reads TGTGCCAGCAGTGAAACGAGCTCCTACAATGAGCAGTTCTTC. Its translation is CASSETSSYNEQFF.

This chain links TRBV2 with TRBJ2-1; 12 bases are shared with TRBD2. Germline trimming cut 2 bases from V and 6 bases from J; bases unmatched to any gene: 2. This CDR3 is 15 amino acids long. Germline CDR1 SNHLY, CDR2 FYNNEI. CDR3: CASSEQTSGSNEQFF. CDR3 sequence (DNA): TGTGCCAGCAGTGAACAGACTAGCGGGAGCAATGAGCAGTTCTTC. The full variable domain, with the rest looked up from reference TRBV2 and TRBJ2-1, is EPEVTQTPSHQVTQMGQEVILRCVPISNHLYFYWYRQILGQKVEFLVSFYNNEISEKSEIFDDQFSVERPDGSNFTLKIRSTKLEDSAMYFCASSEQTSGSNEQFFGPGTRLTVL.

The V and J genes are TRBV7-2 and TRBJ2-7; no definite D call. The ends were cut back, 3 bases at V and 2 bases at J, with 8 bases in the middle. CDR3 length: 13 amino acids. Per germline, CDR1 SGHTA and CDR2 FQGNSA. The DNA for the CDR3 is TGTGCCAGCAGCTTGCAAGGGCCCTACGAGCAGTACTTC. It translates to CASSLQGPYEQYF.

This chain links TRBV27 with TRBJ1-1; 9 bases are shared with TRBD1. With 2 bases clipped from V and 4 bases from J, the junction kept 8 bases outside the gene matches. The CDR3 has 16 amino acids. From germline, CDR1 is MNHEY and CDR2 SMNVEV (reference sequence). CDR3 nucleotides: TGTGCCAGCAGTTTAGGGAACAGGGGGCGCGGCACTGAAGCTTTCTTT. Protein sequence: CASSLGNRGRGTEAFF.

The chain joins TRBV28 to TRBJ2-7; D tentatively reads TRBD1 or TRBD2 (5 bases each). V lost 5 bases and J lost 10, with 15 bases in between. Germline V gene lookup returns CDR1 MDHEN and CDR2 SYDVKM. The CDR3 has 12 amino acids. In DNA form, the CDR3 reads TGTGCCAGCAGTCCGGGACCCCGGTCACAGTACTTC. Translating it yields CASSPGPRSQYF.

The chain couples TRBV28 to TRBJ2-7; D unresolved. Trimming took off 6 bases at V and 3 bases at J, with 9 bases between the two ends. This CDR3 is built from 12 residues. Germline V gives CDR1 MDHEN, CDR2 SYDVKM. As DNA, the CDR3 is TGTGCCAGCAGCTGGCCCAGCTACGAGCAGTACTTC. Translated, it gives CASSWPSYEQYF.

The rearrangement uses TRBV5-1 and TRBJ2-1; the match to TRBD2 covers 7 bases. The CDR3 loop spans 15 amino acids. Germline assignment: CDR1 SGHRS and CDR2 YFSETQ. V lost 4 bases and J lost 0; bases outside the gene matches: 4. The CDR3 protein is CASSAGDRSYNEQFF. The CDR3 DNA is TGCGCCAGCAGCGCGGGAGACCGCTCCTACAATGAGCAGTTCTTC.

This chain connects TRBV10-2 to TRBJ1-4; the D is unclear. The germline V gene has CDR1 WSHSY and CDR2 SAAADI. The CDR3 has 16 amino acids. V lost 3 bases to trimming and J lost 2 bases, with 13 bases between them. CDR3 DNA sequence: TGCGCCAGCAGTGATTGGGGAAGTAGGACTAATGAAAAACTGTTTTTT. Encoded protein: CASSDWGSRTNEKLFF.

This CDR3 is CASSLPELGSTDTQYF. The CDR3 DNA reads as TGTGCCAGCAGCCTTCCCGAGTTGGGGAGCACAGATACGCAGTATTTT. The chain has TRBV7-2 and TRBJ2-3; D is ambiguous. CDR1 is SGHTA, CDR2 FQGNSA, per germline. The CDR3 contains 16 residues. V lost 5 bases, J lost 0 bases, and 15 bases lay in between.

This rearrangement joins TRBV29-1 to TRBJ2-3; D might be TRBD1 (5 bases). CDR3 length: 14 residues. Germline CDR1 and CDR2: SQVTM and ANQGSEA. The V gene lost 5 bases and the J gene lost 1 base, with 13 bases spanning the gap. The CDR3 is CSVTQGLGTDTQYF. Written as DNA, the CDR3 is TGCAGCGTTACCCAGGGTCTCGGCACAGATACGCAGTATTTT.

The chain recombines TRBV5-4 with TRBJ2-3, with 7 positions matching TRBD1. J was trimmed by 5 bases and V by 5 bases; bases with no gene match: 17. Germline CDR1 and CDR2: SGHNT and YYREEE (reference sequence). The CDR3 covers 17 residues. CDR3 sequence (DNA): TGTGCCAGCAGTTCGAAGGGGGCCGCGAGGGTGGGAGATACGCAGTATTTT. As protein: CASSSKGAARVGDTQYF. Complete variable domain (other parts from reference TRBV5-4 and TRBJ2-3): ETGVTQSPTHLIKTRGQQVTLRCSSQSGHNTVSWYQQALGQGPQFIFQYYREEENGRGNFPPRFSGLQFPNYSSELNVNALELDDSALYLCASSSKGAARVGDTQYFGPGTRLTVL.

This chain connects TRBV7-2 to TRBJ1-2; 12 bases are shared with TRBD1. The CDR3 is made up of 14 amino acids. With 2 bases clipped from V and 8 bases from J, the junction kept 3 bases outside the gene matches. Germline V gene lookup returns CDR1 SGHTA and CDR2 FQGNSA. The CDR3 sequence: CASSLFGTGGGYTF. DNA for the CDR3: TGTGCCAGCAGCTTATTCGGGACAGGGGGCGGCTACACCTTC.

Of note for this clone: Other DNA sequences in this sample translate to the same CDR3. This rearrangement joins TRBV29-1 to TRBJ1-1; D possibly corresponds to TRBD1 (6 bases). The CDR3 is made up of 14 amino acids. Trimming took off 5 bases at V and 1 base at J, with 14 bases between the two ends. Germline CDR1 SQVTM, CDR2 ANQGSEA. The CDR3: CSVLPRGWNTEAFF. CDR3 coding DNA: TGCAGCGTTCTCCCAAGGGGGTGGAACACTGAAGCTTTCTTT.

The chain joins TRBV5-1 to TRBJ2-7; 12 positions agree with TRBD1. With 0 bases clipped from V and 5 bases from J, the junction kept 6 bases outside the gene matches. This CDR3 contains 16 residues. Germline V CDR1 and CDR2: SGHRS, YFSETQ. CDR3 protein: CASSLAGGTGGNEQYF. CDR3 DNA sequence: TGCGCCAGCAGCTTGGCCGGAGGGACAGGGGGCAACGAGCAGTACTTC.

This clone was observed a few times. The chain couples TRBV19 to TRBJ2-7; no reliable D call. CDR1 is LNHDA and CDR2 is SQIVND in the germline V gene (reference sequence). The CDR3 is 14 residues long. Trimming took off 4 bases at V and 4 bases at J, with 14 bases between the two ends. In nucleotides, the CDR3 is TGTGCCAGTAGTACAAGCTCCACAGCTTACGAGCAGTACTTC. Amino acid sequence: CASSTSSTAYEQYF.

The rearrangement links TRBV18 to TRBJ2-5, with D possibly matching TRBD2 (5 bases). V was cut by 5 bases and J by 2 bases, with 12 bases left in between. The CDR3 covers 14 residues. CDR1 and CDR2 from the germline V gene are KGHSH and LQKENI. The CDR3 region is CASSSLRGQETQYF. The CDR3 DNA is TGTGCCAGCTCATCCCTGCGCGGGCAAGAGACCCAGTACTTC.

CDR3 region: CSVGQRSYEQYF. For the CDR3, the DNA is TGCAGCGTCGGACAGAGATCCTACGAGCAGTACTTC. The chain combines TRBV29-1 with TRBJ2-7; tentatively, D is TRBD1 (6 bases). CDR1 and CDR2 from the germline V gene are SQVTM and ANQGSEA. The CDR3 spans 12 residues. Trimming cost V 6 bases and J 1 base, with 10 bases left between them.

The chain uses TRBV28 and TRBJ2-7; TRBD1 might be the D (6 bases). Germline V gene lookup returns CDR1 MDHEN and CDR2 SYDVKM. The CDR3 covers 13 residues. V was shortened by 6 bases and J by 1 base, with 10 bases between the two germline ends. CDR3 sequence: CASSRQGSYEQYF. The DNA for the CDR3 is TGTGCCAGCAGCAGGCAGGGGTCCTACGAGCAGTACTTC.

As concerns this clone: The germline gene is not matched at one end of the junction; a read error may be the cause. Within the sample, other DNA sequences also encode this same CDR3. The chain employs TRBV6-6 and TRBJ2-7; 9 bases map to TRBD1. This CDR3 has 14 residues. In germline, CDR1 is MNHNY, CDR2 SVGAGI (reference sequence). The CDR3 is CASSYSGQGYEQYF. The DNA for the CDR3 is TGTGCCAGCAGCTACTCAGGACAGGGGTACGAGCAGTACTTC.

By frequency in the sample, this clone is medium-sized. The gene calls are TRBV28 and TRBJ1-1; D gene ambiguous. Trimming removed 2 bases from V and 6 bases from J, with 4 bases in between. The CDR3 covers 11 residues. The V gene's germline CDR1 is MDHEN and CDR2 SYDVKM. The CDR3 loop reads CASSLMAEAFF. The CDR3 DNA reads TGTGCCAGCAGTTTAATGGCTGAAGCTTTCTTT.

The rearrangement joins TRBV28 to TRBJ1-5; TRBD1 aligns across 7 bases. V lost 6 bases to trimming and J lost 6 bases; unmatched junction nucleotides: 11. The CDR3 covers 15 residues. The germline V gene encodes CDR1 MDHEN and CDR2 SYDVKM. CDR3 DNA sequence: TGTGCCAGCAGCCAGGGGACAGTCGGGGCTCAGCCCCAGCATTTT. Amino acids: CASSQGTVGAQPQHF.

V and J are TRBV2 and TRBJ1-3; D is uncertain. V was cut by 4 bases and J by 0 bases, with 10 bases left in between. The CDR3 contains 15 residues. The germline V gene encodes CDR1 SNHLY and CDR2 FYNNEI. The CDR3 loop is CASSGEGLSGNTIYF. Here the CDR3 DNA reads TGTGCCAGCAGTGGGGAGGGCCTCTCTGGAAACACCATATATTTT.

V gene TRBV18 combines with J gene TRBJ1-4; D is uncertain. The CDR3 has 12 amino acids. Germline loops: CDR1 KGHSH, CDR2 LQKENI. V gave up 2 bases and J gave up 2 bases, with 0 bases separating them. CDR3 amino acids: CASSPTNEKLFF. The DNA of the CDR3 is TGTGCCAGCTCACCAACTAATGAAAAACTGTTTTTT.